This TCR beta chain is drawn from a study of blood T cell repertoires in COVID-19. Overall study: Donors in the United States, Italy and Spain gave samples during acute or convalescent COVID-19.

The protocol was immunoSEQ multiplex PCR, while the TCRdb copy is restricted to in-frame clones and leaves out a portion. Here the sample spans under 170,000 clones, about nine tenths being singletons. Material: peripheral blood. This receptor was obtained from a woman in her fifties or sixties with active or convalescent COVID-19.

This CDR3 is CASSQDGEQYF. The CDR3, as DNA: TGTGCCAGCAGCCAAGACGGCGAGCAGTACTTC. This rearrangement joins TRBV3-1 (or the pseudogene TRBV3-2) to TRBJ2-7; D call uncertain. The CDR3 length is 11 residues. The germline CDR1 and CDR2 sequences are LGHDT and YNNKEL (reference sequence). V was clipped by 0 bases and J by 6 bases, with 3 bases between them.